Below are 29 T cell receptor beta chains sequenced from a single sample in a study of naive CD8 T cells in extremely preterm neonates. Sequencing was performed with immunoSEQ multiplex PCR; in TCRdb, only in-frame clones are kept and a portion is missing. This table holds 6,500 to 9,000 clones, 95% to 98% found once. Sample: naive CD8+ T cells from blood. The source of these receptors is a human donor in good health.

V gene TRBV5-1 combines with J gene TRBJ2-1; the match to TRBD2 covers 9 bases. The CDR3 covers 17 residues. The germline gives CDR1 SGHRS, CDR2 YFSETQ. Unmatched junction bases numbered 7, after V lost 3 bases and J lost 0 bases. For the CDR3, the DNA is TGCGCCAGCAGCTGGACTCTTAGCGGGAGCTCCTACAATGAGCAGTTCTTC. Protein sequence: CASSWTLSGSSYNEQFF.

This chain joins TRBV27 and TRBJ2-5; TRBD2 agrees at 9 bases. The CDR3 is made up of 17 amino acids. CDR1 is MNHEY and CDR2 is SMNVEV in the germline V gene (reference sequence). Losses at the gene ends were 2 bases for V and 2 bases for J; bases not matched to a gene: 9. The CDR3 region is CASSLLGISGRQETQYF. The CDR3 coding sequence is TGTGCCAGCAGTTTACTCGGAATTAGCGGGAGACAAGAGACCCAGTACTTC.

V usage is TRBV19 and J usage is TRBJ2-2; no firm D call. Germline loops: CDR1 LNHDA, CDR2 SQIVND (reference sequence). This CDR3 region has 11 residues. The V end lost 4 bases, the J end lost 5 bases, and 2 bases lay between the germline ends. The CDR3 is CASSTTGELFF. CDR3 bases: TGTGCCAGTAGTACGACCGGGGAGCTGTTTTTT.

The J gene is TRBJ1-1, the V gene TRBV6-1; D call uncertain. Germline assignment: CDR1 MNHNS and CDR2 SASEGT. The germline V and J ends were trimmed by 2 bases and 1 base, with 14 bases remaining between them. CDR3 size: 16 residues. CDR3 in amino acids: CASSESSWEENTEAFF. The CDR3 DNA reads TGTGCCAGCAGTGAATCTTCCTGGGAGGAGAACACTGAAGCTTTCTTT.

This chain links TRBV5-1 with TRBJ2-7, with 7 bases fitting TRBD1. The CDR3 consists of 15 residues. V lost 5 bases and J lost 1; bases outside the gene matches: 9. The germline gives CDR1 SGHRS, CDR2 YFSETQ. DNA for the CDR3: TGCGCCAGCAGAGAGGACAGGTCCTATTCCTACGAGCAGTACTTC. It translates to CASREDRSYSYEQYF. Variable domain in full (rest from reference TRBV5-1 and TRBJ2-7): KAGVTQTPRYLIKTRGQQVTLSCSPISGHRSVSWYQQTPGQGLQFLFEYFSETQRNKGNFPGRFSGRQFSNSRSEMNVSTLELGDSALYLCASREDRSYSYEQYFGPGTRLTVT.

V and J are TRBV7-9 and TRBJ1-5, with 7 bases aligning to TRBD1. J gave up 3 bases and V 5 bases, and 7 bases lay outside the gene matches. Germline V CDR1 and CDR2: SEHNR, FQNEAQ (reference sequence). CDR3 length: 15 residues. In DNA form, the CDR3 reads TGTGCCAGCAGCGTCCAGGGGGGAGTCAATCAGCCCCAGCATTTT. Protein product: CASSVQGGVNQPQHF.

The V and J genes are TRBV6-5 and TRBJ2-1, with D possibly being TRBD2 (6 bases). The CDR3 contains 15 residues. Trimming pared 4 bases from V and 7 bases from J, leaving 17 bases between. The germline CDR1 and CDR2 sequences are MNHEY and SVGAGI. CDR3 in amino acids: CASSSPRRGWNEQFF. CDR3 bases: TGTGCCAGCAGTTCCCCGAGGAGGGGCTGGAATGAGCAGTTCTTC.

This sequence joins TRBV10-1 and TRBJ2-3, with 8 nucleotides matching TRBD2. Trimming at V came to 5 bases and at J to 2 bases, leaving 3 bases not matched to a gene. Per the germline V gene, CDR1 is WNHNN and CDR2 is SYGVQD (reference sequence). This CDR3 region has 14 residues. The CDR3 protein is CASSSGRTTDTQYF. The CDR3 bases are TGCGCCAGCAGTAGCGGGAGAACCACAGATACGCAGTATTTT.

In this sample, this clone turned up once. J is TRBJ1-2 and V is TRBV5-1, with 10 bases aligning to TRBD1. Germline-derived CDR1 and CDR2 are SGHRS and YFSETQ. The CDR3 consists of 15 residues. J was trimmed by 0 bases and V by 4 bases; bases with no gene match: 3. CDR3 in amino acids: CASSPGQGANYGYTF. The CDR3 bases are TGCGCCAGCAGCCCAGGACAGGGGGCTAACTATGGCTACACCTTC.

This chain joins TRBV7-9 and TRBJ2-1; tentative D call: TRBD1 (5 bases). This CDR3 is built from 13 residues. CDR1 and CDR2 (germline): SEHNR, FQNEAQ (reference sequence). Trimming stripped 3 bases from V and 5 bases from J, with 8 bases between. The CDR3, as DNA: TGTGCCAGCAGCTTCACAGGTAACAATGAGCAGTTCTTC. This gives the protein CASSFTGNNEQFF.

The V call is TRBV21-1, the J call TRBJ1-2; TRBD1 reflects the table's D call only, with no check against the DNA. TRBV21-1 is a recognized pseudogene. There are 14 residues in the CDR3. The CDR3 is CASSPGTGVYGYTF. In DNA form, the CDR3 reads TGTGCCAGCAGTCCCGGGACAGGCGTATATGGCTACACCTTC.

The genes are TRBV18 and TRBJ2-3; D not certain. The CDR3 runs to 14 residues. Trimming removed 6 bases at V and 3 bases at J, with 13 bases between. In germline, CDR1 is KGHSH, CDR2 LQKENI. The CDR3 bases are TGTGCCAGCTCGCGACTCGACCCTACAGATACGCAGTATTTT. This gives the protein CASSRLDPTDTQYF. Combining the CDR3 with reference TRBV18 and TRBJ2-3 gives the whole variable domain NAGVMQNPRHLVRRRGQEARLRCSPMKGHSHVYWYRQLPEEGLKFMVYLQKENIIDESGMPKERFSAEFPKEGPSILRIQQVVRGDSAAYFCASSRLDPTDTQYFGPGTRLTVL.

V gene TRBV9 combines with J gene TRBJ2-2; D not resolved. CDR3 size: 14 residues. The germline CDR1 and CDR2 sequences are SGDLS and YYNGEE. The V end lost 4 bases, the J end lost 1 base, and 8 bases lay between the germline ends. CDR3 in DNA: TGTGCCAGCAGCCCCTCGGGGAACACCGGGGAGCTGTTTTTT. Amino acids: CASSPSGNTGELFF.

The chain joins TRBV21-1 to TRBJ1-5; TRBD1 is the table's D call and was not checked against the DNA. TRBV21-1 is tagged as a pseudogene. The CDR3 length is 14 residues. The CDR3 here is CASSPFDRVVPQHF. The CDR3 bases are TGTGCCAGCAGCCCATTCGACAGGGTTGTTCCCCAGCATTTT.

This chain links TRBV7-8 with TRBJ2-2; TRBD2 is a possible D gene (6 bases). Germline CDR1 and CDR2: SGHVS and FQNEAQ. V was clipped by 1 base and J by 2 bases, with 14 bases between them. CDR3 length: 17 residues. This CDR3 reads CASSLELGGRNTGELFF. The CDR3 DNA is TGTGCCAGCAGCTTAGAATTGGGAGGACGAAACACCGGGGAGCTGTTTTTT.

The V gene is TRBV28, the J gene TRBJ2-7; 8 bases are shared with TRBD2. The germline V gene has CDR1 MDHEN and CDR2 SYDVKM. The CDR3 is 15 residues long. V gave up 6 bases and J gave up 7 bases; unmatched junction bases: 14. DNA for the CDR3: TGTGCCAGCAGGCTGACTAGTGGCGGGAGGAGTGAGCAGTACTTC. Amino acids: CASRLTSGGRSEQYF.

The V gene is TRBV6-1, the J gene TRBJ2-7, with D tentatively TRBD2 (6 bases). Trimming cost V 4 bases and J 7 bases, with 14 bases left between them. CDR3 length equals 13 residues. Germline V lookup: CDR1 MNHNS, CDR2 SASEGT. Here the CDR3 reads CASSVGSSVEQYF. For the CDR3, the DNA is TGTGCCAGCAGTGTCGGGAGCTCGGTTGAGCAGTACTTC.

The chain links TRBV30 to TRBJ2-2; D remains ambiguous. Germline CDR1 is GTSNPN and CDR2 is SVGIG (reference sequence). The CDR3 covers 14 residues. V dropped 2 bases and J dropped 5 bases, with 12 bases sitting between them. The CDR3 DNA follows: TGTGCCTGGAGTTTCGGGTCGGGTACCGGGGAGCTGTTTTTT. Its protein product is CAWSFGSGTGELFF.

This chain links TRBV15 with TRBJ1-5, with D unresolved. The V end lost 5 bases, the J end lost 9 bases, and 20 bases lay between the germline ends. The germline CDR1 and CDR2 sequences are LNHNV and YYDKDF (reference sequence). The CDR3 totals 15 residues. This CDR3 reads CATSRVVEGGRPQHF. In DNA, the CDR3 is TGTGCCACCAGCCGTGTCGTAGAGGGAGGGCGGCCCCAGCATTTT.

This clone showed up just a few times. This chain uses TRBV29-1 with TRBJ2-7; D is uncertain. There are 15 residues in the CDR3. V lost 0 bases to trimming and J lost 0 bases, with 12 bases between them. Germline values: CDR1 SQVTM, CDR2 ANQGSEA. The CDR3 DNA reads TGCAGCGTTGAAGATCCAGAGGAAAGCTCCTACGAGCAGTACTTC. Protein: CSVEDPEESSYEQYF.

Regarding this clone: A read error may produce the germline difference seen at one junction end. In the same sample, other DNA sequences code for this CDR3. The gene calls are TRBV27 and TRBJ1-5; D is unresolved. The CDR3 extends over 15 amino acids. Per germline, CDR1 MNHEY and CDR2 SMNVEV (reference sequence). CDR3 sequence: CASSATQQVDQPQHF. In DNA, the CDR3 is TGCGCCAGCAGTGCAACACAACAAGTGGATCAGCCCCAGCATTTT.

V usage is TRBV9 and J usage is TRBJ2-3, with a weak D call TRBD2 (6 bases). The CDR3 is 15 amino acids. Trimming stripped 5 bases from V and 4 bases from J, with 17 bases between. Germline loops: CDR1 SGDLS, CDR2 YYNGEE. The CDR3 here is CASSKSGSLADTQYF. The CDR3 DNA follows: TGTGCCAGCAGTAAAAGCGGGTCCCTCGCAGATACGCAGTATTTT.

The rearrangement joins TRBV19 to TRBJ2-1; TRBD2 is a possible D gene (6 bases). The V end lost 4 bases, the J end lost 9 bases, and 16 bases lay between the germline ends. CDR1 is LNHDA and CDR2 is SQIVND in the germline V gene (reference sequence). The CDR3 runs to 14 residues. For the CDR3, the DNA is TGTGCCAGTAGTAGGGCTAGCGAAAATGGTGAGCAGTTCTTC. Translating gives CASSRASENGEQFF.

V and J are TRBV15 and TRBJ1-1; 8 bases map to TRBD1. Germline V CDR1 and CDR2: LNHNV, YYDKDF (reference sequence). Unmatched junction bases numbered 6, after V lost 4 bases and J lost 8 bases. The CDR3 has 13 amino acids. The CDR3 here is CATSTVDRAEAFF. CDR3 bases: TGTGCCACCAGCACTGTGGACAGGGCCGAAGCTTTCTTT.

This clone has a single count. This rearrangement joins TRBV5-1 to TRBJ1-1; TRBD1 matches 7 bases. There are 14 residues in the CDR3. CDR1 and CDR2 (germline): SGHRS, YFSETQ. The J segment lost 4 bases and the V segment lost 4 bases, leaving 7 bases of the junction unmatched. The CDR3 reads CASSIGQVGTEAFF. The DNA for the CDR3 is TGCGCCAGCAGCATAGGACAGGTGGGCACTGAAGCTTTCTTT.

This chain connects TRBV29-1 to TRBJ2-7; TRBD2 agrees at 7 bases. This CDR3 spans 13 amino acids. Germline-derived CDR1 and CDR2 are SQVTM and ANQGSEA. Trimming removed 4 bases from V and 3 bases from J; junction bases left unmatched: 6. The CDR3 nucleotides read TGCAGCGTTGTGAACCTAGCGGACTACGAGCAGTACTTC. Encoded protein: CSVVNLADYEQYF.

The chain uses TRBV9 and TRBJ1-1; D remains ambiguous. CDR1 is SGDLS and CDR2 is YYNGEE in the germline V gene. V was pared by 3 bases and J by 0 bases, with 12 bases between. The CDR3 totals 15 residues. The CDR3 sequence is CASSASGNMNTEAFF. In DNA, the CDR3 is TGTGCCAGCAGCGCTTCAGGCAACATGAACACTGAAGCTTTCTTT.

The V and J genes are TRBV10-3 and TRBJ2-5, with 7 bases identical to TRBD1. V dropped 8 bases and J dropped 1; count of bases not matched to a gene: 13. Germline V gene sequence: CDR1 ENHRY, CDR2 SYGVKD. CDR3 length equals 16 residues. The CDR3 coding sequence is TGTGCCATCGGGGATAACAGGGGAATCGGCCAAGAGACCCAGTACTTC. Residues: CAIGDNRGIGQETQYF.

The J gene is TRBJ2-7, the V gene TRBV6-5; perhaps TRBD2 as D (6 bases). Per germline, CDR1 MNHEY and CDR2 SVGAGI. V was shortened by 8 bases and J by 3 bases, with 14 bases between the two germline ends. The CDR3 consists of 13 residues. This chain's CDR3 is CASWGTDNYEQYF. CDR3 nucleotides: TGTGCCAGCTGGGGGACTGACAACTACGAGCAGTACTTC.